The 15 T cell receptor beta chains listed next were all sequenced from one sample in a study of blood T cell repertoires in COVID-19. Sequencing was performed with immunoSEQ multiplex PCR; in TCRdb, only in-frame clones are kept and a portion is missing. In the table there are 140,000 or so clones, 76% of which are singletons. The specimen sequenced was peripheral blood. The receptors shown here come from a man aged 60 to 75 with acute or convalescent COVID-19.

The chain carries TRBV7-8 and TRBJ2-7, with D unclear. Germline loops: CDR1 SGHVS, CDR2 FQNEAQ. V gave up 2 bases and J gave up 4 bases, with 9 bases separating them. This CDR3 has 13 residues. CDR3 sequence: CASSLLTGYEQYF. The DNA for the CDR3 is TGTGCCAGCAGCTTATTAACCGGGTACGAGCAGTACTTC.

This sequence joins TRBV11-2 and TRBJ1-5; D is undetermined. The CDR3 is made up of 15 amino acids. V shed 2 bases and J shed 6 bases, with 14 bases lying between them. Germline CDR1 reads SGHAT; CDR2 reads FQNNGV. Here the CDR3 reads CASSLSGGTGQPQHF. DNA of the CDR3: TGTGCCAGCAGCTTATCCGGTGGTACGGGTCAGCCCCAGCATTTT.

The rearrangement links TRBV2 to TRBJ2-1; TRBD2 matches 9 bases. The junction had 11 bases not matched to a gene; V was cut back by 5 bases and J by 3 bases. The CDR3 covers 17 residues. The germline CDR1 and CDR2 sequences are SNHLY and FYNNEI. For the CDR3, the DNA is TGTGCCAGCAGTAACATCCTAGCGGGACCCCTCTACAATGAGCAGTTCTTC. It specifies CASSNILAGPLYNEQFF.

This clone appeared once. The CDR3 DNA sequence: TGTGCCATCAGTGATCCTGGTTGGGGCGGGAGCAACGAGCAGTACTTC. This encodes CAISDPGWGGSNEQYF. V gene TRBV10-3 combines with J gene TRBJ2-7, with 7 positions matching TRBD2. In germline, CDR1 is ENHRY, CDR2 SYGVKD. Trimming took 3 bases from V and 5 from J; bases not matched to a gene: 13. This CDR3 has 16 amino acids.

This clone occurred a few times. V gene TRBV6-5 combines with J gene TRBJ2-5; the match to TRBD2 covers 11 bases. Trimming took 6 bases from V and 3 from J; bases not matched to a gene: 3. The CDR3 extends over 14 amino acids. Germline V gives CDR1 MNHEY, CDR2 SVGAGI. CDR3 amino acids: CASRPLAGEETQYF. The DNA of the CDR3 is TGTGCCAGCAGACCACTAGCGGGAGAAGAGACCCAGTACTTC.

V usage is TRBV6-5 and J usage is TRBJ2-7; 8 positions match TRBD2. This CDR3 region has 15 residues. Trimming at V came to 0 bases and at J to 2 bases, leaving 3 bases not matched to a gene. Germline lookup yields CDR1 MNHEY and CDR2 SVGAGI. The CDR3 DNA reads TGTGCCAGCAGTTACTCTGGCGGGGGGACCTACGAGCAGTACTTC. Protein product: CASSYSGGGTYEQYF.

The J gene is TRBJ2-5, the V gene TRBV19; D not resolved. Germline CDR1 reads LNHDA; CDR2 reads SQIVND (reference sequence). The ends were cut back, 4 bases at V and 4 bases at J, with 10 bases in the middle. CDR3 length: 13 residues. CDR3 sequence reads: CASSRAFLETQYF. In DNA, the CDR3 is TGTGCCAGTAGTAGGGCCTTTTTAGAGACCCAGTACTTC.

The rearrangement links TRBV27 to TRBJ2-7, with 10 bases aligning to TRBD1. Germline CDR1 reads MNHEY; CDR2 reads SMNVEV (reference sequence). The CDR3 is made up of 16 amino acids. V was clipped by 1 base and J by 2 bases; unmatched bases: 5. This CDR3 reads CASSLLPGQGTYEQYF. The CDR3 DNA reads TGTGCCAGCAGTTTATTACCGGGACAGGGGACCTACGAGCAGTACTTC.

The chain employs TRBV9 and TRBJ2-7; 10 bases agree with TRBD1. Germline V gives CDR1 SGDLS, CDR2 YYNGEE. The trim removed 4 bases at V and 2 bases at J, leaving 6 bases unmatched. The CDR3 loop spans 15 amino acids. This chain's CDR3 is CASSSPGQGTYEQYF. The CDR3 region has the DNA TGTGCCAGCAGCTCACCGGGACAGGGGACCTACGAGCAGTACTTC.

In its sample, this clone was seen a few times. V and J are TRBV25-1 and TRBJ2-1, with TRBD2 identical over 10 bases. This CDR3 has 18 amino acids. After removal of 6 bases from V and 6 bases from J, the junction contained 17 bases not matched to a gene. Germline lookup yields CDR1 MGHDK and CDR2 SYGVNS. Written as DNA, the CDR3 is TGTGCCAGCAGCTACCCCTCCGGAGGACTAGCGGCGAGCAATGAGCAGTTCTTC. This sequence encodes CASSYPSGGLAASNEQFF.

The chain couples TRBV10-3 to TRBJ2-3, with 10 positions matching TRBD2. The V segment lost 6 bases and the J segment 1 base; nucleotides outside the gene matches: 1. The CDR3 is 14 residues long. The germline gives CDR1 ENHRY, CDR2 SYGVKD. The CDR3 sequence is CAISTSGGTDTQYF. DNA of the CDR3: TGTGCCATCAGCACTAGCGGGGGCACAGATACGCAGTATTTT.

The rearrangement joins TRBV3-1 (or the pseudogene TRBV3-2) to TRBJ2-3, with 8 bases aligning to TRBD2. Germline V gene sequence: CDR1 LGHDT, CDR2 YNNKEL (reference sequence). The V and J ends lost 3 bases and 1 base, in that order; junction bases with no gene match: 9. This CDR3 has 17 amino acids. CDR3 loop: CASSQGERESGTDTQYF. The CDR3 nucleotides read TGTGCCAGCAGCCAGGGCGAGCGGGAGTCAGGCACAGATACGCAGTATTTT.

The CDR3 region has the DNA TGTGCCAGCAGTTTGAGTTTGAACACTGAAGCTTTCTTT. It encodes CASSLSLNTEAFF. The rearrangement uses TRBV12-3 or TRBV12-4 and TRBJ1-1, with D uncertain. The V and J ends lost 3 bases and 0 bases respectively, with 5 bases between them. CDR3 length: 13 amino acids.

CDR3 coding DNA: TGTGCCAGCAGTGGGACGGGACAGGGGAGGAGGGGCCCCCAGCATTTT. Amino acids: CASSGTGQGRRGPQHF. The rearrangement joins TRBV6-1 to TRBJ1-5; 10 bases align to TRBD1. The junction had 13 bases not matched to a gene; V was cut back by 4 bases and J by 10 bases. Per the germline V gene, CDR1 is MNHNS and CDR2 is SASEGT. CDR3 length equals 16 residues.

The V and J genes are TRBV13 and TRBJ2-3; no clear D gene. Per the germline V gene, CDR1 is PRHDT and CDR2 is FYEKMQ (reference sequence). Deletions cut 7 bases from V and 1 base from J, with 9 bases between. The CDR3 is 13 amino acids. CDR3 DNA: TGTGCCAGCAACATTGCTCGCACAGATACGCAGTATTTT. Translation: CASNIARTDTQYF. Full variable domain (rest looked up from reference TRBV13 and TRBJ2-3): AAGVIQSPRHLIKEKRETATLKCYPIPRHDTVYWYQQGPGQDPQFLISFYEKMQSDKGSIPDRFSAQQFSDYHSELNMSSLELGDSALYFCASNIARTDTQYFGPGTRLTVL.